The T cell receptor beta chain described here comes from a study of blood T cell repertoires in COVID-19 (TCRdb year 2020). Concerning the study at large: Collaborator samples came from the United States, Italy and Spain and covered acute and convalescent phases of COVID-19. The prospective study material was composed of cDNA or gDNA derived from T cells, B-cell-depleted T cells, or PBMCs. The dataset comprised deeply sampled blood TCRbeta repertoires from subjects exposed to, actively infected with, or recovered from COVID-19. The repertoires were released in a freely available public database meant as a resource for research on the immune response to SARS-CoV-2. Samples came from the ongoing ImmuneRACE study (first 160 participants) plus 1,254 subjects from 6 global collaborators. Nearly every sample came with metadata listing a de-identified subject ID, COVID-19 status, age in years and sex. Where HLA class I and class II types were available, the types were taken from metadata supplied by the sample provider, not from assay-based typing. The paper as a whole reports these results and caveats: Clinical and demographic metadata were provided uncurated, with the amount varying by source and participant.

The immunoSEQ Assay, a bias-controlled multiplex PCR, was used to amplify TCRbeta CDR3 regions from genomic DNA. The original pipeline was this. The number of nucleated cells in each sample was estimated from the amplification of reference gene primers within the assay. To quantify the absolute abundance of each unique TCRbeta CDR3 rearrangement, sequence reads were collapsed and filtered. Productive Simpson clonality was computed per sample as the square root of Simpson's diversity index over productive rearrangements. The source is immuneACCESS, and TCRdb retained only in-frame sequences with V and J called. Part of the clones is not carried over; for the studies checked, unresolved V genes explain less than half of this, and the remainder is unexplained. The V and J calls and clone size are taken from that table; D and trimming were inferred from the DNA. The sample profile shows approximately 260,000 clones; about 85% of them were found once. The biggest ten clones account for nearly 6.5% of the sample.

Including cysteine and phenylalanine, the CDR3 has 15 amino acids. Only the CDR3 region is kept as DNA, spanning 45 bases read in frame from base 1. Trimming takes 0 bases off V and 2 bases off J; junction bases not matched to a gene: 4. The germline V gene (reference sequence) provides CDR1 SGHNT and CDR2 YYREEE. A word on this clone: Its binding antigen is unknown. Base-call qualities are not available, and no considerably larger clone is one nucleotide away.

In the prospective study, participants were roughly 18 to 89 years old, resided in 25 or so geographic areas of the United States, and were enrolled through a virtual design. To assign participants to cohorts, the prospective study relied on clinical history that participants themselves reported in a screening survey and a study questionnaire. Mobile phlebotomists in the prospective study collected whole blood, serum and a nasopharyngeal or oropharyngeal swab from every participant. Additional blood draws and questionnaires over an approximately two-month period could optionally be provided by prospective study participants. Prospective study blood samples were shipped either frozen or at room temperature before DNA extraction.

The chain joins TRBV5-4 to TRBJ1-1; 7 junctional bases match TRBD1. The receptor was derived from a woman younger than 45 with acute COVID-19. Sequencing used PBMCs or T cells enriched from blood (not recorded which). The CDR3 in this case is CASSLAGTANTEAFF. In nucleotides, the sequence is TGTGCCAGCAGCTTGGCCGGGACAGCAAACACTGAAGCTTTCTTT.